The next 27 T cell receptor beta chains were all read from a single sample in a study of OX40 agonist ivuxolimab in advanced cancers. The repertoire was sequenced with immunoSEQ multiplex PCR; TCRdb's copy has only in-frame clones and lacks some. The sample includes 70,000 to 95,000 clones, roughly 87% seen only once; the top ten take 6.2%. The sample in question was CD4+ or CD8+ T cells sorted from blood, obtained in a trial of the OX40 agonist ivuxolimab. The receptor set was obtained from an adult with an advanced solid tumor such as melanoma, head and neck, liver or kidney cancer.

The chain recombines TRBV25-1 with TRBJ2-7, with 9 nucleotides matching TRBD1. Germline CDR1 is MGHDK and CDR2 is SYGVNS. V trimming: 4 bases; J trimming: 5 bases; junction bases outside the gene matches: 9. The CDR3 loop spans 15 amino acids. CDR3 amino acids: CASSAGVDRGNEQYF. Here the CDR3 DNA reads TGTGCCAGCAGTGCGGGGGTTGACAGGGGGAACGAGCAGTACTTC.

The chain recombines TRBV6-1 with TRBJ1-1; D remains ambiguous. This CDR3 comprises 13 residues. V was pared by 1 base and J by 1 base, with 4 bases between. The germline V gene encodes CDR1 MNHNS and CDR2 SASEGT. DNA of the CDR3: TGTGCCAGCAGTGAAGGACAGAACACTGAAGCTTTCTTT. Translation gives CASSEGQNTEAFF.

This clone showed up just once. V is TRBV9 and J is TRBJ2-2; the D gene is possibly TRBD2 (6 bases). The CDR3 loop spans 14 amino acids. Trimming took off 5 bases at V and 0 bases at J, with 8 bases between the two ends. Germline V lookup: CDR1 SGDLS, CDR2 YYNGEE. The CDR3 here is CASRLASNTGELFF. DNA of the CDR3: TGTGCCAGCAGACTAGCTTCGAACACCGGGGAGCTGTTTTTT.

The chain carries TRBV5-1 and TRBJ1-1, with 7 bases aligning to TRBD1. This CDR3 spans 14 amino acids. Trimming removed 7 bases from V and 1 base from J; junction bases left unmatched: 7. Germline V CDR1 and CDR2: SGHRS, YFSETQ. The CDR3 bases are TGCGCCAGCGGACAGGACAGCGCGAACACTGAAGCTTTCTTT. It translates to CASGQDSANTEAFF.

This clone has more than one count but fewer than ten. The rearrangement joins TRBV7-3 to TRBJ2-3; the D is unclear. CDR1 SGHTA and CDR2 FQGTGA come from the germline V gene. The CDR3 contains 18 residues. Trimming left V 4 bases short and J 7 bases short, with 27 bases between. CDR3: CASSCWTVPQPRQHTQYF. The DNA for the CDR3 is TGTGCCAGCAGCTGCTGGACCGTACCCCAACCCAGGCAACATACGCAGTATTTT.

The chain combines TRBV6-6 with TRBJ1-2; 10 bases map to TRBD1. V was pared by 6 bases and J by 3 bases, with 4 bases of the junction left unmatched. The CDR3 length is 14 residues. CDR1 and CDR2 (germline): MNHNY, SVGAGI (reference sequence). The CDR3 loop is CASRTGGIDYGYTF. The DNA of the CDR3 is TGTGCCAGCAGGACAGGGGGCATCGACTATGGCTACACCTTC.

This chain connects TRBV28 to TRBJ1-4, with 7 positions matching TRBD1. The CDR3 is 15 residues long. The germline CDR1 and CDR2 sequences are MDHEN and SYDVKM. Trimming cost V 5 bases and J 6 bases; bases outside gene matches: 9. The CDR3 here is CASSPIDRDDEKLFF. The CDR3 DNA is TGTGCCAGCAGTCCGATCGACAGGGATGATGAAAAACTGTTTTTT.

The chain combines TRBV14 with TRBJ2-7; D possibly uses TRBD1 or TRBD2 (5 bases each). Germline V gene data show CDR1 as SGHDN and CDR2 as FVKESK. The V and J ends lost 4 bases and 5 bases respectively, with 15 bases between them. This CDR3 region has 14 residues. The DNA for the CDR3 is TGTGCCAGCAGCCCAAGTTGGGGGTCCCACGAGCAGTACTTC. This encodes CASSPSWGSHEQYF.

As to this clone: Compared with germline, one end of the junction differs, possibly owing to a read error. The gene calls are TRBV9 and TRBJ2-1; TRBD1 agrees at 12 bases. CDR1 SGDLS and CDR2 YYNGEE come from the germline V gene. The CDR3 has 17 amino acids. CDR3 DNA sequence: TGTGCCAGCAGCGTAGGGGCCGGGACAGGGGGCTACGATGAGCAGTTCTTC. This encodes CASSVGAGTGGYDEQFF. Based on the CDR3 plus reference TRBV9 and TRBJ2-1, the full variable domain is DSGVTQTPKHLITATGQRVTLRCSPRSGDLSVYWYQQSLDQGLQFLIQYYNGEERAKGNILERFSAQQFPDLHSELNLSSLELGDSALYFCASSVGAGTGGYDEQFFGPGTRLTVL.

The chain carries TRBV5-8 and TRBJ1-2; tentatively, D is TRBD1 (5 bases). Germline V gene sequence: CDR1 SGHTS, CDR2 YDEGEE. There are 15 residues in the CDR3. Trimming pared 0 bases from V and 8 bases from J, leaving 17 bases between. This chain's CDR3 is CASSLVNRNPQGYTF. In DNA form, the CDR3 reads TGTGCCAGCAGCTTGGTTAACAGGAATCCCCAAGGCTACACCTTC.

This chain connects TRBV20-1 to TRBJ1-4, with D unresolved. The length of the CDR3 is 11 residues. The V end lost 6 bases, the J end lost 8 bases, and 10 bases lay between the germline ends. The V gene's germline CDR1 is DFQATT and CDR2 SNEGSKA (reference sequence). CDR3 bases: TGCAGTGCACATTTCGGGGAAAAACTGTTTTTT. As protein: CSAHFGEKLFF.

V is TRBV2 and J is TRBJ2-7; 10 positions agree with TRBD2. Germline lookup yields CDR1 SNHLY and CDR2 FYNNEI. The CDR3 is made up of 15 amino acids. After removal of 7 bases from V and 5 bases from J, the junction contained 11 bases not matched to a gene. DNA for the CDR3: TGTGCCAGCACCGGGGAACTAGCGGGATCTAACGAGCAGTACTTC. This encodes CASTGELAGSNEQYF. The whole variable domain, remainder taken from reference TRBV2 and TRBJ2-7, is EPEVTQTPSHQVTQMGQEVILRCVPISNHLYFYWYRQILGQKVEFLVSFYNNEISEKSEIFDDQFSVERPDGSNFTLKIRSTKLEDSAMYFCASTGELAGSNEQYFGPGTRLTVT.

CDR3 sequence reads: CASSQVRDRDEQFF. The DNA of the CDR3 is TGTGCCAGCAGCCAAGTCCGGGATAGGGATGAGCAGTTCTTC. The chain links TRBV4-2 to TRBJ2-1, with TRBD2 as a possible D gene (5 bases). This CDR3 has 14 amino acids. The V and J ends lost 1 base and 8 bases respectively, with 12 bases between them. From germline, CDR1 is LGHNA and CDR2 YNFKEQ.

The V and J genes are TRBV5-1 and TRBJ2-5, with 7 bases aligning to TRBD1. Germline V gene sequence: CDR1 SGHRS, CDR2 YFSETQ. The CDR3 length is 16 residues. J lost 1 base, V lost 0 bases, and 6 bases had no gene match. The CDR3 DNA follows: TGCGCCAGCAGCTTGGACGGCAGGGGGATCCAAGAGACCCAGTACTTC. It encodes CASSLDGRGIQETQYF.

This chain's CDR3 is CASSKIHSSGGPQETQYF. The CDR3 region has the DNA TGTGCCAGCAGTAAAATCCACTCTAGCGGGGGGCCTCAAGAGACCCAGTACTTC. This chain joins TRBV27 and TRBJ2-5, with 11 bases identical to TRBD2. The CDR3 covers 18 residues. J was trimmed by 2 bases and V by 5 bases; bases with no gene match: 13. In germline, CDR1 is MNHEY, CDR2 SMNVEV (reference sequence).

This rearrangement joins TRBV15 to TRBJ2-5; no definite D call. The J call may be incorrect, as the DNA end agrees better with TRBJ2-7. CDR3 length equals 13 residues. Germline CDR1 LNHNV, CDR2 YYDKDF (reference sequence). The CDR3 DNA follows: TGTGCCACCAGCAGAGATCTATGGGGCGAGCAGTACTTC. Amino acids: CATSRDLWGEQYF.

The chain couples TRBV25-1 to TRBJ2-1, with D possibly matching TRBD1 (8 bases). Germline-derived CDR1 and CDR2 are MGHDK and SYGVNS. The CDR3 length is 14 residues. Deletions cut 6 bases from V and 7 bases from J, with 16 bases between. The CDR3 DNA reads TGTGCCAGCAGCGGGGGGACAGGCCTGAATGAGCAGTTCTTC. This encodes CASSGGTGLNEQFF.

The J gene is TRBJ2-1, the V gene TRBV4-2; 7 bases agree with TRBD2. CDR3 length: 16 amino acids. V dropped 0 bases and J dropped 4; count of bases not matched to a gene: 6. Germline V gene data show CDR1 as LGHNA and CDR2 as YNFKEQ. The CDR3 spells CASSQDRAGVYNEQFF. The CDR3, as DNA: TGTGCCAGCAGCCAAGATAGGGCGGGGGTTTACAATGAGCAGTTCTTC.

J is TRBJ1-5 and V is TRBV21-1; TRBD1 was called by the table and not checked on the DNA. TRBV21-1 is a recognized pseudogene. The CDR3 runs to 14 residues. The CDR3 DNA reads TGTGCCAGCAGCAACCGACAGGGCAATCAGCCCCAGCATTTT. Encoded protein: CASSNRQGNQPQHF.

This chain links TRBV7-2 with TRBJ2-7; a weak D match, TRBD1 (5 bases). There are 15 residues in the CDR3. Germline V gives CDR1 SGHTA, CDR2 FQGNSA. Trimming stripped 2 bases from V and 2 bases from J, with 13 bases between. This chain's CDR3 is CASSLFVTGPYEQYF. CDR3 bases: TGTGCCAGCAGCTTATTTGTTACAGGACCCTACGAGCAGTACTTC.

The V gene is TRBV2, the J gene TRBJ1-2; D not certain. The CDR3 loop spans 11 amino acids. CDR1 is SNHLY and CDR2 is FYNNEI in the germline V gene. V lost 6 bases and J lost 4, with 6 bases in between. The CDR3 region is CASSVSYGYTF. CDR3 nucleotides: TGTGCCAGCAGCGTCAGCTATGGCTACACCTTC.

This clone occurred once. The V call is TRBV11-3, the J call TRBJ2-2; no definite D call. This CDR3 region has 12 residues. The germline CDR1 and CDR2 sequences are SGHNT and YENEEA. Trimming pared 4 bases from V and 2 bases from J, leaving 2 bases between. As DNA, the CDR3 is TGTGCCAGCAGCTCCAACACCGGGGAGCTGTTTTTT. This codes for CASSSNTGELFF.

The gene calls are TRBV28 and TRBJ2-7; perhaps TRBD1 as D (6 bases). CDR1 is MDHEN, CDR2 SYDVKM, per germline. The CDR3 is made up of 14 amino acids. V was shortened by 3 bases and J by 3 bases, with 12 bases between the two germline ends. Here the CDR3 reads CASSFFGQLYEQYF. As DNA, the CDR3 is TGTGCCAGCAGTTTTTTCGGACAGCTCTACGAGCAGTACTTC.

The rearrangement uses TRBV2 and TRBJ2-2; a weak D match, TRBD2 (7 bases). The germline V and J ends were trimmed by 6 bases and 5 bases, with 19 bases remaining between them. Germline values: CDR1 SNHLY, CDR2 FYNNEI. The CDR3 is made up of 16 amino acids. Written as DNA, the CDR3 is TGTGCCAGCAGCCTACGGGGGGCGCGGAATACCGGGGAGCTGTTTTTT. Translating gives CASSLRGARNTGELFF.

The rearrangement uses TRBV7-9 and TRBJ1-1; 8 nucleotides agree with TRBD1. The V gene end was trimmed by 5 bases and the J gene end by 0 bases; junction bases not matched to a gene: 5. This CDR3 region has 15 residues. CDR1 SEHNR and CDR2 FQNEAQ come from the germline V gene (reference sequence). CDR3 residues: CASSKDRDMNTEAFF. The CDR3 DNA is TGTGCCAGCAGCAAGGACAGGGACATGAACACTGAAGCTTTCTTT.

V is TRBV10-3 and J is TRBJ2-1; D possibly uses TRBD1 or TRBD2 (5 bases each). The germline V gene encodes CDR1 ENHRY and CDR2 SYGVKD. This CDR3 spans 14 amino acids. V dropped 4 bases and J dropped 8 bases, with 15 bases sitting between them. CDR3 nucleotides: TGTGCCATCAGTGCGTCCGGGGCGGGTGATGAGCAGTTCTTC. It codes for CAISASGAGDEQFF.

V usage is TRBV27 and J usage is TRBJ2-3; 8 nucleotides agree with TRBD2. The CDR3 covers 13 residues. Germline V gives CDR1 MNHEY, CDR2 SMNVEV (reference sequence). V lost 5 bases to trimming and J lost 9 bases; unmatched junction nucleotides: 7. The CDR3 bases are TGTGCCAGCAGTGAATTCGCGGGGGGCACGCAGTATTTT. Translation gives CASSEFAGGTQYF.